A selection of T cell receptor beta chains follows, all from one sample in a study of T cells in Graves' hyperthyroidism and ophthalmopathy. TCRdb redid the calling of the multiplex PCR reads with MiXCR, one entry per CDR3 protein. This table holds 250,000 to 400,000 distinct CDR3 sequences, approximately 14% found once. The sequenced sample was blood. The receptors here all came from a woman aged 40-49 years with Graves' ophthalmopathy. The CDR3 runs from the conserved cysteine through the conserved F or W. D genes are given only for firm matches. A clone size is listed for some rows: how often the clone was seen (once, few, many), or a class if it is expanded.

clone size: NA; V gene: TRBV2; D gene: NA; J gene: TRBJ2-1; CDR3 DNA: TGTGCCAGCAACTGGCGAGCTGAGCAGTTCTTC; CDR3 protein: CASNWRAEQFF
clone size: NA; V gene: TRBV3-1; D gene: TRBD1; J gene: TRBJ1-4; CDR3 DNA: TGTGCCAGCAGTCGTGGTTGGACAGGGGATGAAAAACTGTTTTTT; CDR3 protein: CASSRGWTGDEKLFF
clone size: many; V gene: TRBV24-1; D gene: TRBD1; J gene: TRBJ2-7; CDR3 DNA: TGTGCCACCTCCACCGGGGACAGCTCCTACGAGCAGTACTTC; CDR3 protein: CATSTGDSSYEQYF
clone size: many; V gene: TRBV6-1; D gene: NA; J gene: TRBJ2-3; CDR3 DNA: TGTGCCAGCAGTGAAGTTTTTTGGGGCACCGGCACAGATACGCAGTATTTT; CDR3 protein: CASSEVFWGTGTDTQYF
clone size: NA; V gene: TRBV7-6; D gene: TRBD2; J gene: TRBJ2-1; CDR3 DNA: TGTGCCAGCAGCTACGGGACTAGCGGGCAAAATGAGCAGTTCTTC; CDR3 protein: CASSYGTSGQNEQFF
clone size: NA; V gene: TRBV3-1; D gene: NA; J gene: TRBJ2-5; CDR3 DNA: TGTGCCAGCAGCCAAGAGCGGGACTCAAGAAAAGGGACCCAGTACTTC; CDR3 protein: CASSQERDSRKGTQYF
clone size: many; V gene: TRBV5-4; D gene: NA; J gene: TRBJ2-7; CDR3 DNA: TGTGCCAGCAGCTCAAGGGACATATCCTACGAGCAGTACTTC; CDR3 protein: CASSSRDISYEQYF
clone size: few; V gene: TRBV29-1; D gene: NA; J gene: TRBJ1-5; CDR3 DNA: TGCAGCGTCGGAGACTTGGGAGGCAGTCAGCCCCAGCATTTT; CDR3 protein: CSVGDLGGSQPQHF
clone size: many; V gene: TRBV6-1; D gene: TRBD1; J gene: TRBJ2-3; CDR3 DNA: TGTGCCAGCAGGCAAGGACAGGGTTCGTGGACAGATACGCAGTATTTT; CDR3 protein: CASRQGQGSWTDTQYF
clone size: NA; V gene: TRBV5-4; D gene: NA; J gene: TRBJ1-1; CDR3 DNA: TGTGCCAGCAGCTTGGGGCTTACAGCTGACACTGAAGCTTTCTTT; CDR3 protein: CASSLGLTADTEAFF
clone size: many; V gene: TRBV20-1; D gene: TRBD1; J gene: TRBJ1-2; CDR3 DNA: TGCAGTGCTATCACAGGGGAGGGTGGCTACACCTTC; CDR3 protein: CSAITGEGGYTF
clone size: NA; V gene: TRBV20-1; D gene: NA; J gene: TRBJ1-6; CDR3 DNA: TGCAGTGCTACCCCCCGGACATGGAATTCACCCCTCCACTTT; CDR3 protein: CSATPRTWNSPLHF
clone size: few; V gene: TRBV7-9; D gene: TRBD2; J gene: TRBJ2-3; CDR3 DNA: TGTGCCAGCAGCTGGGAGCGGGAGGGCACAGATACGCAGTATTTT; CDR3 protein: CASSWEREGTDTQYF